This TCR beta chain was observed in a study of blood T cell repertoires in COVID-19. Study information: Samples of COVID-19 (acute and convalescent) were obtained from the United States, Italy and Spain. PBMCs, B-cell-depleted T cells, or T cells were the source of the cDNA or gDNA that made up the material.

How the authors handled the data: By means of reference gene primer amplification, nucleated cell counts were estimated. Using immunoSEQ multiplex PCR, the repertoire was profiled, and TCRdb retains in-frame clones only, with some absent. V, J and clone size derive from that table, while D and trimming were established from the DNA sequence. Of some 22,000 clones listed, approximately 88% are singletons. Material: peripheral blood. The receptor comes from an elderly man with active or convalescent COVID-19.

CDR3 sequence reads: CASSWGAGGYPTDTQYF. The CDR3 region has the DNA TGTGCCAGCAGCTGGGGGGCAGGGGGTTACCCCACAGATACGCAGTATTTT. The chain combines TRBV5-4 with TRBJ2-3, with D possibly TRBD1 on 7 matching bases. Trimming removed 3 bases at V and 2 bases at J, with 19 bases between. The germline V gene has CDR1 SGHNT and CDR2 YYREEE (reference sequence). The CDR3 runs to 17 residues.